This TCR beta chain was sequenced in a study of T cell responses to AZD1222 COVID-19 vaccine. General study points: A mostly white British donor set with more females was recruited, and clonal diversity was possibly underestimated. Two AZD1222 doses significantly raised spike-specific TCR breadth and depth over controls.

Details on this clone: Antigen specificity is unknown.

Clones were read by immunoSEQ multiplex PCR, and TCRdb kept only the in-frame ones, dropping some. The repertoire holds about 170,000 clones, with less than 90% as singletons. The sample was peripheral blood, taken on day 0 of AZD1222 vaccination. The TCR originated in an adult in good health.

DNA of the CDR3: TGTGCCAGCTCACCCGTACAGGGGACGAACACTGAAGCTTTCTTT. It encodes CASSPVQGTNTEAFF. This rearrangement joins TRBV18 to TRBJ1-1; 7 nucleotides match TRBD1. V was clipped by 3 bases and J by 1 base; unmatched bases: 5. The germline CDR1 and CDR2 sequences are KGHSH and LQKENI. The CDR3 has 15 residues.